One and the same sample provided the 7 T cell receptor beta chains below, sequenced in a study of OX40 agonist ivuxolimab in advanced cancers. The method was the immunoSEQ multiplex PCR assay. TCRdb took this table from immuneACCESS and kept in-frame rearrangements with V and J called. Such tables lack part of the clones; where checked against another copy, unresolved V genes explain under half of the gap, and the rest is unexplained. Across this sample there are 50,000 or so clones, with 70% to 90% seen only once. The biggest ten clones account for roughly 4.8% of the sample. The specimen comprised CD4+ or CD8+ T cells sorted from blood, sampled in a trial of the OX40 agonist ivuxolimab. The receptors stem from an adult with an advanced solid tumor such as melanoma, head and neck, liver or kidney cancer.

This clone was picked up one time. This chain connects TRBV28 to TRBJ1-2; D uncertain. Germline assignment: CDR1 MDHEN and CDR2 SYDVKM. The CDR3 totals 15 residues. V was shortened by 5 bases and J by 0 bases, with 13 bases between the two germline ends. The CDR3 sequence: CASSTRFQANYGYTF. Written as DNA, the CDR3 is TGTGCCAGCAGTACCCGATTTCAAGCTAACTATGGCTACACCTTC.

V is TRBV11-3 and J is TRBJ2-7; the D call may be TRBD1 or TRBD2 (6 bases each). Germline CDR1 and CDR2: SGHNT and YENEEA. The CDR3 has 12 residues. V lost 11 bases and J 1 base, leaving 12 bases between the germline ends. Written as DNA, the CDR3 is TGTGCCTCCGGGGGCAGATCCTACGAGCAGTACTTC. Residues: CASGGRSYEQYF.

The V and J genes are TRBV7-2 and TRBJ2-1; 8 bases match TRBD2. V lost 4 bases, J lost 1 base, and 12 bases stayed unmatched. Looked up from germline, CDR1 is SGHTA and CDR2 is FQGNSA. The CDR3 length is 18 residues. Here the CDR3 DNA reads TGTGCCAGCAGCTCCCTCGGACTAGCTCAAACTTCCTACAATGAGCAGTTCTTC. Encoded protein: CASSSLGLAQTSYNEQFF.

This rearrangement joins TRBV11-3 to TRBJ2-5; D is possibly TRBD1 (8 bases). From germline, CDR1 is SGHNT and CDR2 YENEEA. This CDR3 comprises 13 residues. Between the trimmed V and J ends, which lost 5 bases and 4 bases, there was a span of 11 bases. CDR3 bases: TGTGCCAGCAGCCACAGGGGGGGAGAGACCCAGTACTTC. It codes for CASSHRGGETQYF.

V and J are TRBV15 and TRBJ1-6; D is undetermined. Germline V gene lookup returns CDR1 LNHNV and CDR2 YYDKDF (reference sequence). Trimming stripped 0 bases from V and 14 bases from J, with 11 bases between. The CDR3 totals 13 residues. The DNA for the CDR3 is TGTGCCACCAGCAGAGATTCCCGCTCGGCCCTCCACTTT. Translating gives CATSRDSRSALHF.

This clone has just one count. The chain links TRBV7-2 to TRBJ2-3; D is uncertain. This CDR3 spans 15 amino acids. Trimming left V 2 bases short and J 0 bases short, with 9 bases between. From germline, CDR1 is SGHTA and CDR2 FQGNSA. The CDR3 DNA reads TGTGCCAGCAGCTTATTGCCCAGGAGCACAGATACGCAGTATTTT. Translating it yields CASSLLPRSTDTQYF.

The genes are TRBV2 and TRBJ2-5; 7 bases map to TRBD2. The J call is doubtful: the DNA matches TRBJ2-7 better. There are 12 residues in the CDR3. CDR1 is SNHLY, CDR2 FYNNEI, per germline. The CDR3, as DNA: TGTGCCAGCGGGAGGGCCGGCTACGAGCAGTACTTC. This encodes CASGRAGYEQYF.